The subject of this entry is one T cell receptor (beta chain). The antigen is undetermined. The data stem from a study of T cell repertoires in cytomegalovirus infection. Study overall: CMV infection together with matching HLA type was indicated by public TCR beta signatures.

Findings and limits, study-wide: HLA-C-restricted CMV-specific TCR beta clonotypes prevailed in the ex vivo response. Carriers of CMV plus the relevant HLA were identified by cumulative public TCR beta family frequency.

TCRdb fed the reads into MiXCR, producing one record per CDR3 protein. Of 510,000 or so distinct CDR3 sequences in the sample, about 25% were seen once. The clonotype was recovered from a human donor in good health (CMV status not recorded). Some clones in this sample may be carry-over from other donors' samples. The material sequenced was PBMCs.

The CDR3 DNA reads TGCAGTCCCGGAAGTATATTCACAGATACGCAGTATTTT. This sequence encodes CSPGSIFTDTQYF. V usage is TRBV20-1 and J usage is TRBJ2-3; D is unresolved. This CDR3 region has 13 residues. Trimming removed 8 bases from V and 2 bases from J, with 14 bases in between. Germline loops: CDR1 DFQATT, CDR2 SNEGSKA (reference sequence).